This TCR beta chain is drawn from a study of T cell repertoires in ileal Crohn's disease. Regarding the study as a whole: Sorted CD8 T cells held more high-frequency clones than CD4.

Turning to this clone: No antigen is known for it.

Specified time point: neoterminal ileum biopsy at postoperative endoscopy, about 6 months after surgery. Some clones are missing from TCRdb's copy, which holds only in-frame ones; the method was immunoSEQ multiplex PCR. Seen here are 10,000 to 15,000 clones, approximately 80% observed once, and the top ten hold approximately 17%. The CDR3 totals 15 residues. V lost 5 bases, J lost 6 bases, and 7 bases stayed unmatched. Germline values: CDR1 MNHEY, CDR2 SVGAGI. Material for sequencing was ileal tissue. This sequence was found in an adult with Crohn's disease. The chain combines TRBV6-5 with TRBJ2-3, with TRBD2 matching over 11 bases. The chain's CDR3 is CASSISGGVQDTQYF. DNA for the CDR3: TGTGCCAGCAGTATTAGCGGGGGGGTGCAGGATACGCAGTATTTT.